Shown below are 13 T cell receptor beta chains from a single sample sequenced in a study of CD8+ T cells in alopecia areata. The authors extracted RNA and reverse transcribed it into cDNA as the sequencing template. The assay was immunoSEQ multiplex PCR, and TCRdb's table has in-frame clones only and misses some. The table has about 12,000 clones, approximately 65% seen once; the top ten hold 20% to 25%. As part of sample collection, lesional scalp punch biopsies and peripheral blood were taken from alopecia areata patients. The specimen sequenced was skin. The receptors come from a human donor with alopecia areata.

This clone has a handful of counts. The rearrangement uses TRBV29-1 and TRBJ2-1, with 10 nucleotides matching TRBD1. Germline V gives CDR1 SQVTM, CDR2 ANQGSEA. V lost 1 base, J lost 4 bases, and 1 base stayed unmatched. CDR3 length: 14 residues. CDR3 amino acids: CSVEGTGGYNEQFF. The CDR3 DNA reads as TGCAGCGTTGAAGGGACAGGGGGTTACAATGAGCAGTTCTTC.

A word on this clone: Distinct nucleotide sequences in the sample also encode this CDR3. Written as DNA, the CDR3 is TGTGCCAGCAGCCAACCTGGCCAGGGGATGGCCTTTCGTTCCACAGATACGCAGTATTTT. Protein product: CASSQPGQGMAFRSTDTQYF. This chain connects TRBV14 to TRBJ2-3; tentative D call: TRBD1 (6 bases). The V gene lost 2 bases and the J gene lost 2 bases, with 26 bases spanning the gap. Per the germline V gene, CDR1 is SGHDN and CDR2 is FVKESK. This CDR3 comprises 20 residues.

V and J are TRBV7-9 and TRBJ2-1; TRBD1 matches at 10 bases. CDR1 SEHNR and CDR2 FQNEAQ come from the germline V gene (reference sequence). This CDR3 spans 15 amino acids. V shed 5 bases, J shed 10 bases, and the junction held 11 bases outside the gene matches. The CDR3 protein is CASSTLRDRGSEQFF. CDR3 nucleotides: TGTGCCAGCAGCACACTCCGGGACAGGGGTAGCGAGCAGTTCTTC.

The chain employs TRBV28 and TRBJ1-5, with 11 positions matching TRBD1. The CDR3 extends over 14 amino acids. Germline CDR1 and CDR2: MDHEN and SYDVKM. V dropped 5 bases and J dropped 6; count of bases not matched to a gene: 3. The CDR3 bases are TGTGCCAGCAGTCGGACAGGGGGCGTTCAGCCCCAGCATTTT. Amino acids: CASSRTGGVQPQHF.

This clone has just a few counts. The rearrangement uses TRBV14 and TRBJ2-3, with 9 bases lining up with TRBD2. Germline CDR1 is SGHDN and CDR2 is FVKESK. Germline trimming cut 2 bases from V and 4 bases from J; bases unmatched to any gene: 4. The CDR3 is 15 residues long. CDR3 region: CASSQPAGGADTQYF. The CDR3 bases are TGTGCCAGCAGCCAACCGGCGGGAGGGGCAGATACGCAGTATTTT.

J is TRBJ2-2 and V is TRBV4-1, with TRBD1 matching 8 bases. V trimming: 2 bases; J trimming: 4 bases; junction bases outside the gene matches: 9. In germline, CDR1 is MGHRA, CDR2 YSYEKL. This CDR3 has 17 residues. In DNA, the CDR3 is TGCGCCAGCAGCCAATTAAGCGGACAGGGTGGCACCGGGGAGCTGTTTTTT. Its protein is CASSQLSGQGGTGELFF.

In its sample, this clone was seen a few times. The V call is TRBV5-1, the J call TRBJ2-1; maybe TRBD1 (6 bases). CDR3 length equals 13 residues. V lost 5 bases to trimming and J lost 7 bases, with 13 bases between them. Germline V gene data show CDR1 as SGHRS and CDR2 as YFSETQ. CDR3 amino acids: CASRTGQVNEQFF. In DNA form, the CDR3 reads TGCGCCAGCAGGACGGGACAAGTTAATGAGCAGTTCTTC.

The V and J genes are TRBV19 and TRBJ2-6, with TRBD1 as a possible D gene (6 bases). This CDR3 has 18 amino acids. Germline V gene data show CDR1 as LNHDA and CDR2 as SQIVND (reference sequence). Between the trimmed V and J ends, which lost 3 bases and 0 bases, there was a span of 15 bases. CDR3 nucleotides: TGTGCCAGTAGTATTCCGAGACAGGCTTCCTCTGGGGCCAACGTCCTGACTTTC. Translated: CASSIPRQASSGANVLTF.

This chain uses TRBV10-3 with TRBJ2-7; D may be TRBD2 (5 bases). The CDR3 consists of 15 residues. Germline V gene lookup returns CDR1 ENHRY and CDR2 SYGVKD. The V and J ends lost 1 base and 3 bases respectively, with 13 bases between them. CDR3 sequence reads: CAISEYEGPSYEQYF. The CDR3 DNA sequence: TGTGCCATCAGTGAGTATGAGGGTCCGAGCTACGAGCAGTACTTC.

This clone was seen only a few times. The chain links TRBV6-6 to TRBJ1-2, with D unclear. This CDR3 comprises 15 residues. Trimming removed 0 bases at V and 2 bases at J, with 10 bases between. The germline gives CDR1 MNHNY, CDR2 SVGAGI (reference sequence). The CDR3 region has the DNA TGTGCCAGCAGTTACTCGGGAGGGATCAACTATGGCTACACCTTC. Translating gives CASSYSGGINYGYTF.

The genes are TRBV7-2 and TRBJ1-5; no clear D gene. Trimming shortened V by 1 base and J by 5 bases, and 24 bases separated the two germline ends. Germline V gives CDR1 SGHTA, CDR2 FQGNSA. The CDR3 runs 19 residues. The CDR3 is CASSLGGVRLTTPYQPQHF. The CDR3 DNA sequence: TGTGCCAGCAGCTTAGGCGGCGTTAGGCTCACCACCCCCTATCAGCCCCAGCATTTT.

CDR3: CASSEEAFLPDTQYF. The CDR3 nucleotides read TGTGCCAGCAGTGAAGAAGCGTTTCTACCAGATACGCAGTATTTT. The chain uses TRBV2 and TRBJ2-3, with D unclear. Germline CDR1 is SNHLY and CDR2 is FYNNEI. This CDR3 region has 15 residues. The germline V and J ends were trimmed by 1 base and 4 bases, with 12 bases remaining between them.

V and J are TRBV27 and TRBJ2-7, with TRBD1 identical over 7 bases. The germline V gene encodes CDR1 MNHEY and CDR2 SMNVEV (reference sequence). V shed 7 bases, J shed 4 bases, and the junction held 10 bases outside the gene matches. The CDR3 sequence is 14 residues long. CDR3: CASTPRDSLYEQYF. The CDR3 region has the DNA TGTGCCAGCACCCCAAGGGACAGTCTTTACGAGCAGTACTTC.